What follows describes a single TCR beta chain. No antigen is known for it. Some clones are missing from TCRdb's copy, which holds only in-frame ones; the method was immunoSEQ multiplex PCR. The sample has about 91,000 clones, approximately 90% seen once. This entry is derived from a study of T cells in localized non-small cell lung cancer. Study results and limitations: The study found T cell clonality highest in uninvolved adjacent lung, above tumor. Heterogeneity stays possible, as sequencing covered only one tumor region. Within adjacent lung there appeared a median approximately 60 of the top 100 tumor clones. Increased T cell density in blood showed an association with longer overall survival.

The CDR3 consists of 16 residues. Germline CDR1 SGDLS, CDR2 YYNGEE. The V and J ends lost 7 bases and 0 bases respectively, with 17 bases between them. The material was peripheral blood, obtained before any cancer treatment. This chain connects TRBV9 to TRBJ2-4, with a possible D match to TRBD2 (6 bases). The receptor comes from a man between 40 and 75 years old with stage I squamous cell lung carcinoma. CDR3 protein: CASGPLSGGAKNIQYF. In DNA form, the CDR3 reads TGTGCCAGCGGTCCTCTCTCCGGGGGAGCCAAAAACATTCAGTACTTC.